There are many counts of the clone carrying this TCR beta chain. Its antigen remains unknown. These data come from a study of T cell repertoires in cytomegalovirus infection. Study context: Indications came from public TCR beta signatures; they pointed to CMV infection and to a matching HLA type. Whole-study findings and limits: Across the ex vivo response, the dominant clonotypes were HLA-C-restricted CMV-specific TCR beta clonotypes. Summed public TCR beta family frequency identified CMV carriers bearing the relevant HLA.

V was pared by 0 bases and J by 2 bases, with 12 bases between. Germline CDR1 SGHTA, CDR2 FQGNSA. This CDR3 has 16 residues. TCRdb fed the reads into MiXCR, producing one record per CDR3 protein. Of about 140,000 distinct CDR3 sequences listed, 5.5% to 7% are singletons. The chain employs TRBV7-2 and TRBJ2-3; D not certain. This TCR derives from a human donor in good health (CMV status not recorded). Some clones in this sample may be carry-over from other donors' samples. Source material: PBMCs. The CDR3 nucleotides read TGTGCCAGCAGCTTAGCGGCCGTACCTGTCACAGATACGCAGTATTTT. This encodes CASSLAAVPVTDTQYF.